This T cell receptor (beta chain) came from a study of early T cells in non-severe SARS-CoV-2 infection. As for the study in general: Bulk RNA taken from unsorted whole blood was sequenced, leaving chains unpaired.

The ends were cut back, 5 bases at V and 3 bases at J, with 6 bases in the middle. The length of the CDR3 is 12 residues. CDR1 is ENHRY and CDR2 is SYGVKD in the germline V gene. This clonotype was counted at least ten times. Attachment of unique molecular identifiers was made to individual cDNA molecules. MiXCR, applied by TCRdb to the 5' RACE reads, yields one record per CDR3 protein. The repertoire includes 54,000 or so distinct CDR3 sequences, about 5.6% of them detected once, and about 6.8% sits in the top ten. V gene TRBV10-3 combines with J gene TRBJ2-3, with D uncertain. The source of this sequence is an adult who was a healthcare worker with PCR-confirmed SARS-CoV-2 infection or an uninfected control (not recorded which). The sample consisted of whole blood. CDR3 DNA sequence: TGTGCCATCAGTAAAAATACAGATACGCAGTATTTT. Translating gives CAISKNTDTQYF.